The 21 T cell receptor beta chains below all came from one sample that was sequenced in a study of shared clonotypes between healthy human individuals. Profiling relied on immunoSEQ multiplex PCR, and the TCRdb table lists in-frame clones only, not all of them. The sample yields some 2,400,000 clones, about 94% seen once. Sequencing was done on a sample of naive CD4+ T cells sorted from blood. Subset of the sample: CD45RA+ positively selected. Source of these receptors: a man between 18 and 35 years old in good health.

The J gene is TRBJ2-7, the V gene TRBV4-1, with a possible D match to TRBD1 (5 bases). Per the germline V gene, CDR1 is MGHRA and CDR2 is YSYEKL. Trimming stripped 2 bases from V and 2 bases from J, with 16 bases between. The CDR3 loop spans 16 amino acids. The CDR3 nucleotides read TGCGCCAGCAGCCAAAGGGGTTCGGTCTCCCCCTACGAGCAGTACTTC. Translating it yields CASSQRGSVSPYEQYF.

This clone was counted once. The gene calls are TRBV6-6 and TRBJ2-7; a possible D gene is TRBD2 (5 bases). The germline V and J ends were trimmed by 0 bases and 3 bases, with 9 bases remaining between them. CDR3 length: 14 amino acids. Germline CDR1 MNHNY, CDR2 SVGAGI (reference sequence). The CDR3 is CASSYSSTIYEQYF. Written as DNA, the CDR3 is TGTGCCAGCAGTTACTCATCGACTATCTACGAGCAGTACTTC.

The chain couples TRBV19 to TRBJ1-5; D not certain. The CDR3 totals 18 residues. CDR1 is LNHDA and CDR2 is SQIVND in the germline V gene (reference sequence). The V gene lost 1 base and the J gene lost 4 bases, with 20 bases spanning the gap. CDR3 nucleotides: TGTGCCAGTAGTATAGCACCTTCCGGTTCCCGCTATAATCAGCCCCAGCATTTT. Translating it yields CASSIAPSGSRYNQPQHF.

The CDR3 is CASSEDPGYTF. The CDR3 coding sequence is TGTGCCAGCAGTGAAGATCCTGGCTACACCTTC. The chain employs TRBV6-1 and TRBJ1-2, with D uncertain. This CDR3 comprises 11 residues. Between the trimmed V and J ends, which lost 1 base and 7 bases, there was a span of 4 bases. The germline gives CDR1 MNHNS, CDR2 SASEGT.

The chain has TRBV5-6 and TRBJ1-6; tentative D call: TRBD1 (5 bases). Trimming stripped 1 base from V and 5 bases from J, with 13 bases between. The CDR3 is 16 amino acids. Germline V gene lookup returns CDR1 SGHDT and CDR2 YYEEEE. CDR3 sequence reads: CASSLSPGGDNSPLHF. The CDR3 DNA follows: TGTGCCAGCAGCTTGTCCCCCGGAGGGGATAATTCACCCCTCCACTTT.

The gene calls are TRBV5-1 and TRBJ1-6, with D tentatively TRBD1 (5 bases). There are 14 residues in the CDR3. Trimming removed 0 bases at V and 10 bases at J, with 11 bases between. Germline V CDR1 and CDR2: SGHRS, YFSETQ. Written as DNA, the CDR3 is TGCGCCAGCAGCTTGGAAGGGGCGCAGTCACCCCTCCACTTT. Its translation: CASSLEGAQSPLHF.

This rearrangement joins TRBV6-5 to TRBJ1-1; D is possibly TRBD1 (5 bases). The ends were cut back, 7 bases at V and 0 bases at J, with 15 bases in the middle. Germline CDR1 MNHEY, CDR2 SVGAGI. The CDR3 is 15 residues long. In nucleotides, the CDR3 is TGTGCCAGCAAACCTAAAGACAGACTGAACACTGAAGCTTTCTTT. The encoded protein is CASKPKDRLNTEAFF.

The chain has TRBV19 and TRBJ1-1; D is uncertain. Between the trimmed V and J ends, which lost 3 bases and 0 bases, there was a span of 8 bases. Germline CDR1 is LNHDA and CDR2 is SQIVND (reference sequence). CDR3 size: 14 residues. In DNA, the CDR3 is TGTGCCAGTAGTATTAAACCTATGAACACTGAAGCTTTCTTT. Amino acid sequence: CASSIKPMNTEAFF.

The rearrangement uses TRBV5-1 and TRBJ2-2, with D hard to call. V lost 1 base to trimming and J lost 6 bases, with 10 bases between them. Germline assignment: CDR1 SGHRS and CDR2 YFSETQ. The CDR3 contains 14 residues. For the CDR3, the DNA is TGCGCCAGCAGCTTGTTACAGTTGGCCGGGGAGCTGTTTTTT. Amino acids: CASSLLQLAGELFF.

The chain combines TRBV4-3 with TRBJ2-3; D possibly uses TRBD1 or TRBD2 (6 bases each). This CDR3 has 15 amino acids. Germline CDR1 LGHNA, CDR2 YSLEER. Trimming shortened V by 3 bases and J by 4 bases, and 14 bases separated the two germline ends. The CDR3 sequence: CASSHLVGGADTQYF. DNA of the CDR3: TGCGCCAGCAGCCACCTGGTGGGGGGCGCAGATACGCAGTATTTT.

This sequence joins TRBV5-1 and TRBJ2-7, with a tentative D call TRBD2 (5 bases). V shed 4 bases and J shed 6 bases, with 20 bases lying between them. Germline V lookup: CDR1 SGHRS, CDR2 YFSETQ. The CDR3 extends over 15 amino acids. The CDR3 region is CASSLGTGKAGEQYF. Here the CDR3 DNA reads TGCGCCAGCAGCCTTGGTACGGGGAAAGCTGGCGAGCAGTACTTC.

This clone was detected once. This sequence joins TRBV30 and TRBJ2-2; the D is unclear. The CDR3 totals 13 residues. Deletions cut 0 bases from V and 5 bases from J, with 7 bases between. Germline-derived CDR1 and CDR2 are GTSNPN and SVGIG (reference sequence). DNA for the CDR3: TGTGCCTGGAGTGTACTACGGACCGGGGAGCTGTTTTTT. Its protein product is CAWSVLRTGELFF.

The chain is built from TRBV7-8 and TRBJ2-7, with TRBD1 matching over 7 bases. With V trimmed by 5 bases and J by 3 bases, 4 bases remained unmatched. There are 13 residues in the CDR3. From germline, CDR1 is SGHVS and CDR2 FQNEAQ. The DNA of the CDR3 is TGTGCCAGCAGCCGACAGGGTTACTACGAGCAGTACTTC. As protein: CASSRQGYYEQYF.

In DNA, the CDR3 is TGCGCCAGCAGCTTAACGGGACAGAGCTACACTGAAGCTTTCTTT. Translating it yields CASSLTGQSYTEAFF. The genes are TRBV5-1 and TRBJ1-1, with 7 positions matching TRBD1. The V gene end was trimmed by 2 bases and the J gene end by 3 bases; junction bases not matched to a gene: 7. Germline V gene sequence: CDR1 SGHRS, CDR2 YFSETQ. CDR3 size: 15 residues. Full variable domain (rest looked up from reference TRBV5-1 and TRBJ1-1): KAGVTQTPRYLIKTRGQQVTLSCSPISGHRSVSWYQQTPGQGLQFLFEYFSETQRNKGNFPGRFSGRQFSNSRSEMNVSTLELGDSALYLCASSLTGQSYTEAFFGQGTRLTVV.

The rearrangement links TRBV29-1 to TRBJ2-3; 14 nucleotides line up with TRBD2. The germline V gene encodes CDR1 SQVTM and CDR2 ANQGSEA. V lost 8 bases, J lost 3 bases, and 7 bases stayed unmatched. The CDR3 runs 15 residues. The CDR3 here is CSLLTSGGATDTQYF. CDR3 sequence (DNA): TGCAGCCTCCTGACTAGCGGGGGGGCGACAGATACGCAGTATTTT.

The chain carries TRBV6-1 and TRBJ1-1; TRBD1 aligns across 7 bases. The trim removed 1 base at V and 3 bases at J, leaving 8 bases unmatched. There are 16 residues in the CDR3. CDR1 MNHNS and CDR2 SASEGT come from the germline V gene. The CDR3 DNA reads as TGTGCCAGCAGTGAAGTAGGGGGCAGAATCTACACTGAAGCTTTCTTT. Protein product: CASSEVGGRIYTEAFF.

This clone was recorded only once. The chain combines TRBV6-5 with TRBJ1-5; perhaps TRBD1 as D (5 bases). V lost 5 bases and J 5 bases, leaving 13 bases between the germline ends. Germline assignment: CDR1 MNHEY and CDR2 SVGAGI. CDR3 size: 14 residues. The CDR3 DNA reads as TGTGCCAGCAGTCGGGGACGGAAAGATCAGCCCCAGCATTTT. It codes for CASSRGRKDQPQHF.

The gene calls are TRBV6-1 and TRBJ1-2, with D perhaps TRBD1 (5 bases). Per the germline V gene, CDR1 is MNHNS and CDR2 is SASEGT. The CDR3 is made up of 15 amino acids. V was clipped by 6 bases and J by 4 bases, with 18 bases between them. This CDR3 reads CASRRGGGEGYGYTF. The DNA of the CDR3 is TGTGCCAGCAGACGGGGCGGCGGGGAGGGCTATGGCTACACCTTC.

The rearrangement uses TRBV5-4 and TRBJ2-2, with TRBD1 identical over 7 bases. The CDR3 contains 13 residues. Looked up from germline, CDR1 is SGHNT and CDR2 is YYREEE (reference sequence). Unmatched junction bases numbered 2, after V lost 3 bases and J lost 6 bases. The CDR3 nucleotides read TGTGCCAGCAGCTGGACAGGCCCCGGGGAGCTGTTTTTT. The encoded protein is CASSWTGPGELFF.

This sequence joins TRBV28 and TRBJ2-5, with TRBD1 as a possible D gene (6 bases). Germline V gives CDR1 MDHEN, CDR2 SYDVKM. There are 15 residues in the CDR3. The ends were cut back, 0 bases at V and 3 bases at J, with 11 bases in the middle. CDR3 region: CASSLWDSAKETQYF. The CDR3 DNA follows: TGTGCCAGCAGTTTATGGGACAGCGCCAAAGAGACCCAGTACTTC.

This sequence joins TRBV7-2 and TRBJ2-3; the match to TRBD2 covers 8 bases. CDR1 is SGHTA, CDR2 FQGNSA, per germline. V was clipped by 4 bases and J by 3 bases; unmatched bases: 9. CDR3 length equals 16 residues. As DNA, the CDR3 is TGTGCCAGCAGCTACCAGACTAGCGTGACTACAGATACGCAGTATTTT. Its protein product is CASSYQTSVTTDTQYF.